These T cell receptor beta chains were read from a single sample in a study of CD8 T cells in ankylosing spondylitis. One entry per CDR3 protein results from TCRdb running MiXCR on the 5' RACE reads. The table lists approximately 220,000 distinct CDR3 sequences, around 19% of them singletons. Source material: blood, either unsorted or a sorted T cell fraction (not recorded which). The receptors stem from a male donor with ankylosing spondylitis. Each CDR3 is given with its conserved first and last residue. Fields, in order: clone size, V gene, J gene, D gene, CDR3 DNA, CDR3 protein. D genes are given only for firm matches. Only some rows state a clone size, as once, few, many or a class for expanded clones.

>-|TRBV7-9|TRBJ1-4|TRBD1
TGTGCCAGCTCTCCACCGGGACAGCCTAATGAAAAACTGTTTTTT
CASSPPGQPNEKLFF
>few|TRBV27|TRBJ1-5|TRBD1
TGTGCCAGCAGCACGACAGGGAACAATCAGCCCCAGCATTTT
CASSTTGNNQPQHF
>few|TRBV5-6|TRBJ2-7|-
TGTGCCAGCAGCTTCTCCCTAAACCGCTACGAGCAGTACTTC
CASSFSLNRYEQYF
>few|TRBV12-3/TRBV12-4|TRBJ2-1|TRBD2
TGTGCCAGCAGTTCGACTAGCGGGGCCCCCTACAATGAGCAGTTCTTC
CASSSTSGAPYNEQFF
>few|TRBV7-2|TRBJ2-1|TRBD2
TGTGCCAGCAGCCTTACTAGCGGGAGGGCCAGTGAGCAGTTCTTC
CASSLTSGRASEQFF
>few|TRBV27|TRBJ2-3|-
TGTGCCAGCAGTTTATGGTCTGCTAGCACAGATACGCAGTATTTT
CASSLWSASTDTQYF
>few|TRBV29-1|TRBJ2-5|-
TGCAGCGTAAAGGTGTGGGAAGGGGGAGAGACCCAGTACTTC
CSVKVWEGGETQYF
>-|TRBV7-3|TRBJ2-1|TRBD2
TGTGCCAGCAGCTTTCTAGCGGGGGGCCTTAGCGATGAGCAGTTCTTC
CASSFLAGGLSDEQFF
>few|TRBV2|TRBJ2-7|-
TGTGCCAGCAGTGAAGGGGAATACGAGCAGTACTTC
CASSEGEYEQYF
>few|TRBV3-1|TRBJ2-7|TRBD1
TGTGCCAGCAGCCAGGATGCCGGGACAGTAGACGAGCAGTACTTC
CASSQDAGTVDEQYF
>once|TRBV10-3|TRBJ1-4|TRBD1
TGTGCCATCAGTGAGTCGGAGGACGGGACAGGGAATGAAAAACTGTTTTTT
CAISESEDGTGNEKLFF
>many|TRBV20-1|TRBJ2-1|TRBD2
TGCAGTGCTAGTACCCGGCTAGCGGTTTACAATGAGCAGTTCTTC
CSASTRLAVYNEQFF
>-|TRBV20-1|TRBJ2-3|TRBD2
TGCAGTGCTAGATCCAGACTAGCAGAACAACCAGATACGCAGTATTTT
CSARSRLAEQPDTQYF
>few|TRBV27|TRBJ1-2|-
TGTGCCAGCAGTTTATCGAACTCGGGAAGAGAAGGAGGCTACACCTTC
CASSLSNSGREGGYTF
>few|TRBV4-3|TRBJ2-3|-
TGCGCCAGCAGCCAAGATAGGGATACGCAGTATTTT
CASSQDRDTQYF
>few|TRBV2|TRBJ1-2|-
TGTGCCAGCAGTGAAATCGGGGAAGGGGGCTACACCTTC
CASSEIGEGGYTF
>few|TRBV7-6|TRBJ2-1|-
TGTGCCAGCAGCAATACAGTTAGCCCAAGGTATTACAATGAGCAGTTCTTC
CASSNTVSPRYYNEQFF
>many|TRBV27|TRBJ2-7|TRBD2
TGTGCCAGCAGTTTATCGTGGACTAGCGCCGAGCAGTACTTC
CASSLSWTSAEQYF